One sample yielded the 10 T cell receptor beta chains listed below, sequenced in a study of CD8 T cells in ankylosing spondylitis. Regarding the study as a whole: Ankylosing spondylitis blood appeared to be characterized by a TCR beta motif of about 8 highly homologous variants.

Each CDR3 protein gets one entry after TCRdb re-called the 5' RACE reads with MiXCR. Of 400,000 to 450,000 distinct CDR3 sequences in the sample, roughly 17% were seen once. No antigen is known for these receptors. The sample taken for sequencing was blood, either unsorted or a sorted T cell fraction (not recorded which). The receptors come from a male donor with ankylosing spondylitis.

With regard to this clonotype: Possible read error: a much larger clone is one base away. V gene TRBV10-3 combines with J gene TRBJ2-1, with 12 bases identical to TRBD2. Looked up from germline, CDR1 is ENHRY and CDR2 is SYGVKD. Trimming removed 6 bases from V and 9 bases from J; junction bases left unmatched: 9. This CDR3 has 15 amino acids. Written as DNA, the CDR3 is TGTGCCATCAGCCTACGGACTAGCGGGAACAGTGAGCAGTTCTTC. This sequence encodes CAISLRTSGNSEQFF.

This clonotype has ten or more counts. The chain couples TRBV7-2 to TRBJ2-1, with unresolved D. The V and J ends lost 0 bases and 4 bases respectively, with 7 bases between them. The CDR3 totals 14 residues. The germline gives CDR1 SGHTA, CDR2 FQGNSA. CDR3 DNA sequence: TGTGCCAGCAGCTTAGCGGGGTCGTACAATGAGCAGTTCTTC. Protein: CASSLAGSYNEQFF.

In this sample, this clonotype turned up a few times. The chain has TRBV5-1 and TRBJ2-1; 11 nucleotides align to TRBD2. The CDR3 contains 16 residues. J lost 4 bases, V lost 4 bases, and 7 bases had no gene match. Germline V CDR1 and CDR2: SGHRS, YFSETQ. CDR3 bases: TGCGCCAGCAGCCTAACGGGACTAGCGGAGTACAATGAGCAGTTCTTC. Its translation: CASSLTGLAEYNEQFF.

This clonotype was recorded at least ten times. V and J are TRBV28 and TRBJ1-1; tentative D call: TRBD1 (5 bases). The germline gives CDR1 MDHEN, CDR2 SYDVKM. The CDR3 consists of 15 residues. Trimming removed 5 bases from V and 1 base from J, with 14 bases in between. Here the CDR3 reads CASSPRTGGNTEAFF. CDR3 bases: TGTGCCAGCAGTCCCCGCACCGGGGGGAACACTGAAGCTTTCTTT.

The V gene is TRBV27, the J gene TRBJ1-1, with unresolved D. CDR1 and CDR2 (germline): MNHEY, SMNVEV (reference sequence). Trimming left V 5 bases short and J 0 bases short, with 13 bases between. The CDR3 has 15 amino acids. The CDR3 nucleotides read TGTGCCAGCAGTCCACAACAGTTAGTGAACACTGAAGCTTTCTTT. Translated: CASSPQQLVNTEAFF.

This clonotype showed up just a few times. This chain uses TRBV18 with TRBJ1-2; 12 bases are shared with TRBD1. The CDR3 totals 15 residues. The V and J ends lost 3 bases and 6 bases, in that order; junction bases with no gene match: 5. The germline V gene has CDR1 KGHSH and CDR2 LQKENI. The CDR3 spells CASSPGGQGANGYTF. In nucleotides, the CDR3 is TGTGCCAGCTCACCCGGGGGACAGGGGGCGAATGGCTACACCTTC.

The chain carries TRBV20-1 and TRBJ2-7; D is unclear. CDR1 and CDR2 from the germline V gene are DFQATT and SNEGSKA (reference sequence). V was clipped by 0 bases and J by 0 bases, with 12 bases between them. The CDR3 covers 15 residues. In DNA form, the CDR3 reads TGCAGTGCTAGAGATCAAGGTGGGATCTCCTACGAGCAGTACTTC. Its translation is CSARDQGGISYEQYF.

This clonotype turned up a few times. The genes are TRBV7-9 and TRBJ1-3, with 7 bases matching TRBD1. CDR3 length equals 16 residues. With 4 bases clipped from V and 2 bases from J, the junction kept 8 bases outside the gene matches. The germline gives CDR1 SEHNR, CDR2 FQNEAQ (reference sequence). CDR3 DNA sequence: TGTGCCAGCAGCTGGAGACAGGGTGAAGCTGGAAACACCATATATTTT. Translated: CASSWRQGEAGNTIYF.

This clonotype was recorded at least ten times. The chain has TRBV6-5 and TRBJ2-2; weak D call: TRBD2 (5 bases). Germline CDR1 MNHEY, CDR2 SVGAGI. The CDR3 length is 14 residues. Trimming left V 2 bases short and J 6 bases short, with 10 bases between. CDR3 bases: TGTGCCAGCAGTTACCTTCCCGGGGCCGGGGAGCTGTTTTTT. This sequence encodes CASSYLPGAGELFF.

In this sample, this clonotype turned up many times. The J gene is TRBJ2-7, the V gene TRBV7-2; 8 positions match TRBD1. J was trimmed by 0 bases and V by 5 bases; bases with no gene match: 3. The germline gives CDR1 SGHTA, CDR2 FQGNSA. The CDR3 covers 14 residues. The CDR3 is CASSRDRSSYEQYF. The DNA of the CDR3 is TGTGCCAGCAGCCGGGACAGGAGCTCCTACGAGCAGTACTTC.